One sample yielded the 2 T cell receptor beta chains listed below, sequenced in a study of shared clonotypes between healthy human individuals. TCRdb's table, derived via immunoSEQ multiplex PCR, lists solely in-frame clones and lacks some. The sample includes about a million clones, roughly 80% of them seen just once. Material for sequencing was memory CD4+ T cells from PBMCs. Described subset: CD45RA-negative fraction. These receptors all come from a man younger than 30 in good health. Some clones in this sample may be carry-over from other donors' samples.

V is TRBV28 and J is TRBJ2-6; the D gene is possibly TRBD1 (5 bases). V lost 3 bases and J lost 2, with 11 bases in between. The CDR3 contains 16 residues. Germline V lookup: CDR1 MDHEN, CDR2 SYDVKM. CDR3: CASSFNRIPGANVLTF. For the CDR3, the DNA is TGTGCCAGCAGTTTTAACAGGATCCCTGGGGCCAACGTCCTGACTTTC.

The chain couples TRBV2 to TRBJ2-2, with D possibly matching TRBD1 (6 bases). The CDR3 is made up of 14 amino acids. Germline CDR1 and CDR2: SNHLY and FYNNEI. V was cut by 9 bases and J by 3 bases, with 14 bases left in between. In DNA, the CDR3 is TGTGCCAGAAAGTATTACAGGGACACCGGGGAGCTGTTTTTT. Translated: CARKYYRDTGELFF.